The clone carrying this TCR beta chain was seen a few times. The target antigen is unknown. Sequencing was performed with immunoSEQ multiplex PCR; in TCRdb, only in-frame clones are kept and a portion is missing. Of about 680,000 clones in the sample, roughly 90% are singletons; the top ten hold about 1.5%. This entry belongs to a study of Ad26.COV2.S vaccination and SARS-CoV-2 variants. About the research overall: Recipients of Ad26.COV2.S got it intramuscularly, once or twice 56 days apart. Whole-study results and caveats: Analyses of TCR breadth and depth may have underestimated total T cell responses.

Treatment given: roughly 20 received Ad26.COV2.S at low or high dose, single or two shots; roughly 5 received placebo; per-sample allocation not given. All samples were drawn on day 63, counting from the first vaccine or placebo injection. Trimming took 3 bases from V and 1 from J, leaving 12 bases between them. CDR3 length: 14 amino acids. Germline V gene sequence: CDR1 GTSNPN, CDR2 SVGIG (reference sequence). Sequences were derived from peripheral blood, sampled in a trial of Ad26.COV2.S vaccine versus placebo. The V call is TRBV30, the J call TRBJ1-1; a weak D match, TRBD1 (6 bases). The sequence came from a person aged 18-60 years who received the Ad26.COV2.S COVID-19 vaccine or a placebo. CDR3 residues: CAWRGGRGNTEAFF. In nucleotides, the CDR3 is TGTGCCTGGAGGGGCGGCAGGGGGAACACTGAAGCTTTCTTT.